These 23 T cell receptor beta chains were all obtained from the same sample, sequenced in a study of blood T cell repertoires in COVID-19. Only in-frame clones appear in the TCRdb table, and some are missing; sequencing was by immunoSEQ multiplex PCR. Of about 210,000 clones in the sample, around nine tenths were seen once. Sequences were obtained from peripheral blood. These receptors came from a man aged 18 to 30 with active or convalescent COVID-19.

The sample holds a few counts of this clone. This sequence joins TRBV7-9 and TRBJ2-7; tentatively, D is TRBD1 (6 bases). V lost 3 bases and J 6 bases, leaving 18 bases between the germline ends. The CDR3 consists of 15 residues. From germline, CDR1 is SEHNR and CDR2 FQNEAQ (reference sequence). CDR3 region: CASSFPSARGVEQYF. The CDR3 region has the DNA TGTGCCAGCAGCTTCCCATCCGCCAGGGGAGTCGAGCAGTACTTC. Supplemented by reference TRBV7-9 and TRBJ2-7, the full variable domain reads DTGVSQNPRHKITKRGQNVTFRCDPISEHNRLYWYRQTLGQGPEFLTYFQNEAQLEKSRLLSDRFSAERPKGSFSTLEIQRTEQGDSAMYLCASSFPSARGVEQYFGPGTRLTVT.

This clone was seen once. The rearrangement uses TRBV6-4 and TRBJ2-3; D may be TRBD1 (6 bases). The CDR3 totals 15 residues. Germline V lookup: CDR1 MRHNA, CDR2 SNTAGT. The germline V and J ends were trimmed by 2 bases and 4 bases, with 13 bases remaining between them. The CDR3 sequence: CASSDTPQGPDTQYF. CDR3 sequence (DNA): TGTGCCAGCAGTGACACACCACAGGGCCCAGATACGCAGTATTTT.

This rearrangement joins TRBV6-5 to TRBJ2-7; tentative D call: TRBD1 (5 bases). The CDR3 sequence is 12 residues long. Per the germline V gene, CDR1 is MNHEY and CDR2 is SVGAGI. Trimming pared 6 bases from V and 6 bases from J, leaving 12 bases between. The CDR3 loop reads CASSVGQFEQYF. CDR3 sequence (DNA): TGTGCCAGCAGCGTGGGGCAGTTCGAGCAGTACTTC.

The chain is built from TRBV27 and TRBJ2-1; D gene ambiguous. The germline V gene encodes CDR1 MNHEY and CDR2 SMNVEV (reference sequence). This CDR3 spans 12 amino acids. V shed 5 bases and J shed 5 bases, with 7 bases lying between them. The CDR3 region is CASSPLDNEQFF. The CDR3 DNA reads TGTGCCAGCAGTCCGCTAGACAATGAGCAGTTCTTC.

This clone was detected once. This chain joins TRBV15 and TRBJ2-3, with TRBD1 matching 8 bases. Germline CDR1 reads LNHNV; CDR2 reads YYDKDF (reference sequence). The CDR3 runs to 15 residues. Trimming at V came to 0 bases and at J to 2 bases, leaving 1 base not matched to a gene. The CDR3 here is CATSRDQGATDTQYF. CDR3 in DNA: TGTGCCACCAGCAGAGATCAGGGGGCCACAGATACGCAGTATTTT.

The CDR3 DNA reads as TGTGCCAGCAGCGTATACTTGACTAATCCCGGGGAGCTGTTTTTT. This gives the protein CASSVYLTNPGELFF. The V call is TRBV9, the J call TRBJ2-2; possible D gene TRBD2, 5 bases. This CDR3 region has 15 residues. Germline CDR1 reads SGDLS; CDR2 reads YYNGEE. V was cut by 1 base and J by 6 bases, with 13 bases left in between.

The chain links TRBV6-5 to TRBJ2-1; D perhaps matches TRBD2 (5 bases). This CDR3 spans 11 amino acids. Trimming left V 5 bases short and J 15 bases short, with 14 bases between. Per germline, CDR1 MNHEY and CDR2 SVGAGI. In nucleotides, the CDR3 is TGTGCCAGCAGTCCCGGCTGGGAGTGGTTCTTC. It yields the protein CASSPGWEWFF.

The J gene is TRBJ1-1, the V gene TRBV18, with D hard to call. The V gene lost 2 bases and the J gene lost 3 bases, with 10 bases spanning the gap. The CDR3 runs to 14 residues. CDR1 is KGHSH, CDR2 LQKENI, per germline. Here the CDR3 reads CASSPEGGDTEAFF. The CDR3 nucleotides read TGTGCCAGCTCACCAGAGGGTGGCGACACTGAAGCTTTCTTT.

The V and J genes are TRBV27 and TRBJ1-2; D not resolved. V was shortened by 6 bases and J by 4 bases, with 21 bases between the two germline ends. CDR1 MNHEY and CDR2 SMNVEV come from the germline V gene (reference sequence). CDR3 size: 16 residues. The CDR3 DNA reads TGTGCCAGCAGCCAACTTTCGGGCTTCAGCGGCTATGGCTACACCTTC. It is translated as CASSQLSGFSGYGYTF.

The J gene is TRBJ2-1, the V gene TRBV10-3; D possibly corresponds to TRBD1 (6 bases). With 0 bases removed from V and 1 base from J, the gap between germline ends came to 10 bases. Germline V lookup: CDR1 ENHRY, CDR2 SYGVKD. CDR3 length: 16 residues. The CDR3 region has the DNA TGTGCCATCAGTGAGTCAACAGGGAAGTCCTACAATGAGCAGTTCTTC. Its protein product is CAISESTGKSYNEQFF.

This chain joins TRBV5-6 and TRBJ2-6, with a possible D match to TRBD1 (6 bases). V dropped 3 bases and J dropped 4 bases, with 14 bases sitting between them. Germline V CDR1 and CDR2: SGHDT, YYEEEE. The CDR3 extends over 16 amino acids. This CDR3 is CASSSTGKAGANVLTF. In nucleotides, the CDR3 is TGTGCCAGCAGCTCCACAGGGAAGGCAGGGGCCAACGTCCTGACTTTC.

The chain joins TRBV30 to TRBJ2-2, with D perhaps matching TRBD1 (5 bases). CDR3 length equals 15 residues. V was cut by 5 bases and J by 0 bases, with 13 bases left in between. Per germline, CDR1 GTSNPN and CDR2 SVGIG (reference sequence). The CDR3 spells CAWGQGPPNTGELFF. The CDR3 DNA is TGTGCCTGGGGGCAGGGTCCCCCGAACACCGGGGAGCTGTTTTTT.

V usage is TRBV6-5 and J usage is TRBJ2-3; TRBD2 is a possible D gene (5 bases). Germline lookup yields CDR1 MNHEY and CDR2 SVGAGI. This CDR3 is 15 amino acids long. Trimming shortened V by 5 bases and J by 0 bases, and 12 bases separated the two germline ends. The CDR3 is CASSRGRTSTDTQYF. The CDR3 bases are TGTGCCAGCAGTCGGGGAAGGACTAGCACAGATACGCAGTATTTT.

This rearrangement joins TRBV28 to TRBJ1-2; no clear D gene. Germline values: CDR1 MDHEN, CDR2 SYDVKM. V was trimmed by 7 bases and J by 1 base, leaving 16 bases between them. This CDR3 comprises 15 residues. In nucleotides, the CDR3 is TGTGCCAGCAACCCCGTGACACCTCGTAACTATGGCTACACCTTC. It codes for CASNPVTPRNYGYTF.

The chain uses TRBV6-1 and TRBJ2-3, with TRBD2 identical over 12 bases. Trimming cost V 1 base and J 3 bases; bases outside gene matches: 2. The CDR3 sequence is 16 residues long. Germline V gene lookup returns CDR1 MNHNS and CDR2 SASEGT. The CDR3 sequence: CASSEVLAGGTDTQYF. The DNA for the CDR3 is TGTGCCAGCAGTGAAGTCCTAGCGGGAGGGACAGATACGCAGTATTTT.

The chain combines TRBV5-4 with TRBJ2-1; D may be TRBD2 (6 bases). The CDR3 is 15 amino acids. V lost 7 bases, J lost 0 bases, and 14 bases lay in between. Per the germline V gene, CDR1 is SGHNT and CDR2 is YYREEE (reference sequence). The CDR3 protein is CASARLGSSYNEQFF. CDR3 nucleotides: TGTGCCAGCGCGCGACTAGGCAGCTCCTACAATGAGCAGTTCTTC.

The chain has TRBV28 and TRBJ2-3; 8 nucleotides line up with TRBD1. The CDR3 consists of 17 residues. V shed 5 bases and J 5 bases; nucleotides not matched to a gene: 15. CDR1 and CDR2 (germline): MDHEN, SYDVKM. CDR3 DNA: TGTGCCAGCAGTGGAAGGGGGCAGGGGGCGCCCGTAGATACGCAGTATTTT. It is translated as CASSGRGQGAPVDTQYF.

This rearrangement joins TRBV28 to TRBJ1-6; D is undetermined. The CDR3 contains 12 residues. Trimming took off 3 bases at V and 12 bases at J, with 9 bases between the two ends. CDR1 and CDR2 from the germline V gene are MDHEN and SYDVKM. Written as DNA, the CDR3 is TGTGCCAGCAGTTTCCCCTTCCTACCCCTCCACTTT. Its translation is CASSFPFLPLHF.

The rearrangement uses TRBV2 and TRBJ2-6, with D perhaps TRBD1 (5 bases). This CDR3 comprises 16 residues. Trimming took 7 bases from V and 1 from J, leaving 14 bases between them. CDR1 and CDR2 (germline): SNHLY, FYNNEI. The CDR3 nucleotides are TGTGCCAGCACACGGTCGTCAGGGTCTGGGGCCAACGTCCTGACTTTC. Translated: CASTRSSGSGANVLTF.

The chain carries TRBV3-1 (or the pseudogene TRBV3-2) and TRBJ2-7, with D unresolved. Trimming took off 8 bases at V and 2 bases at J, with 13 bases between the two ends. Germline-derived CDR1 and CDR2 are LGHDT and YNNKEL (reference sequence). This CDR3 comprises 13 residues. The CDR3 reads CASAPALAYEQYF. The CDR3 bases are TGTGCCAGCGCCCCGGCGCTAGCCTACGAGCAGTACTTC.

This chain uses TRBV5-8 with TRBJ2-5, with TRBD1 matching over 7 bases. The CDR3 extends over 17 amino acids. Germline CDR1 and CDR2: SGHTS and YDEGEE. Germline trimming cut 0 bases from V and 0 bases from J; bases unmatched to any gene: 8. The CDR3 loop is CASSLGMGQSDQETQYF. CDR3 bases: TGTGCCAGCAGCTTGGGTATGGGACAGTCGGACCAAGAGACCCAGTACTTC.

This clone has a single count. V usage is TRBV7-9 and J usage is TRBJ2-3; 10 nucleotides agree with TRBD2. The CDR3 is 15 amino acids. Germline CDR1 and CDR2: SEHNR and FQNEAQ (reference sequence). V gave up 3 bases and J gave up 7 bases; unmatched junction bases: 7. CDR3 sequence reads: CASSFPSGRKNTQYF. The CDR3 nucleotides read TGTGCCAGCAGCTTCCCTAGCGGGAGAAAAAATACGCAGTATTTT.

This clone was observed once. The chain combines TRBV6-6 with TRBJ1-2; possibly TRBD1 for D (5 bases). V was cut by 2 bases and J by 0 bases, with 10 bases left in between. This CDR3 has 15 amino acids. The germline V gene has CDR1 MNHNY and CDR2 SVGAGI (reference sequence). The CDR3 bases are TGTGCCAGCAGTTACCCCGGGGGGACTAACTATGGCTACACCTTC. This gives the protein CASSYPGGTNYGYTF.